The 4 T cell receptor beta chains below were found in one sample sequenced in a study of vaccination effects on CD4 cells after COVID-19. Within the ViraFEST assay, antigen-specific CD4+ T cells underwent expansion with viral peptide pools prior to sequencing. Subsequent to a culture period of more than 9 days, CD4+ T cells were isolated. The participants, recipients of two vaccine doses, got either BNT162b2 or mRNA-1273. The antigens for these receptors are not known. Profiling relied on immunoSEQ multiplex PCR, and the TCRdb table lists in-frame clones only, not all of them. The data show about 48,000 clones, 74% seen once. The sequencing used CD4+ T cells from PBMCs cultured with HCoV-OC43 spike peptides, collected after COVID-19 vaccination. Stated subset: HCoV-OC43 spike overlapping peptide pool stimulation. The receptors here all came from a human donor who received a COVID-19 vaccine.

This clone was counted a few times. This chain links TRBV7-8 with TRBJ1-2, with D possibly being TRBD1 (6 bases). The length of the CDR3 is 14 residues. Germline CDR1 is SGHVS and CDR2 is FQNEAQ. Trimming took 5 bases from V and 0 from J, leaving 10 bases between them. CDR3 nucleotides: TGTGCCAGCAGCAGGACAGTGCCTAACTATGGCTACACCTTC. Translated: CASSRTVPNYGYTF.

The chain has TRBV7-9 and TRBJ2-4; TRBD1 matches at 7 bases. V gave up 6 bases and J gave up 0 bases; unmatched junction bases: 11. Germline values: CDR1 SEHNR, CDR2 FQNEAQ (reference sequence). The CDR3 covers 17 residues. The CDR3 sequence: CASRNMGQPPAKNIQYF. Here the CDR3 DNA reads TGTGCCAGCAGAAATATGGGACAGCCACCAGCCAAAAACATTCAGTACTTC.

The chain employs TRBV6-1 and TRBJ2-3, with TRBD2 as a possible D gene (6 bases). CDR1 MNHNS and CDR2 SASEGT come from the germline V gene. V was cut by 3 bases and J by 5 bases, with 9 bases left in between. The CDR3 is 13 residues long. CDR3 amino acids: CASSEQGGDTQYF. For the CDR3, the DNA is TGTGCCAGCAGTGAGCAGGGAGGAGATACGCAGTATTTT.

This chain uses TRBV6-5 with TRBJ1-2, with 8 bases fitting TRBD1. The junction had 7 bases not matched to a gene; V was cut back by 8 bases and J by 2 bases. The CDR3 loop spans 14 amino acids. Germline V gene lookup returns CDR1 MNHEY and CDR2 SVGAGI. The CDR3 reads CASRRGQGNYGYTF. For the CDR3, the DNA is TGTGCCAGCCGTCGCGGACAGGGAAACTATGGCTACACCTTC.